One T cell receptor (beta chain) is described in this entry. Germline CDR1 is SGHDT and CDR2 is YYEEEE. CDR3 length: 16 residues. J gave up 6 bases and V 7 bases, and 15 bases lay outside the gene matches. These data come from a study of identical twins. TCRdb reprocessed the 5' RACE reads via MiXCR and lists one record per CDR3 protein. The table shows roughly 720,000 distinct CDR3 sequences, with 15% to 20% occurring only once. These data were also reused for a study on T cells expressing NK-cell markers.

The source material was PBMCs. This TCR derives from a woman between 18 and 29 years old in good health. The J gene is TRBJ2-2, the V gene TRBV5-6; 7 bases agree with TRBD1. The CDR3 sequence is CASRRSEGARAGELFF. DNA of the CDR3: TGTGCCAGCCGGCGATCCGAGGGGGCGCGAGCCGGGGAGCTGTTTTTT.